The next 11 T cell receptor beta chains were all read from a single sample in a study of CXCR3-negative and CXCR3-positive naive CD8 T cells. These receptors lack a known antigen. General study findings and limits: A higher hydrophobicity marked the TRB CDR3s of CXCR3-positive naive cells versus CXCR3-negative naive cells.

cDNA libraries for TRB were generated by 5' RACE incorporating UMI labels. TCRdb processed the 5' RACE reads again and assigns one entry to each CDR3 protein, with no DNA. The repertoire table contains over 150,000 distinct CDR3 sequences. Sequencing used naive CXCR3+ CD8+ T cells from blood. This sample's subset: CD45RO-CCR7+CD27+CD95- naive CD8+ T cells expressing CXCR3 (TNR3+). The origin of the receptors is a human donor in good health. Some clones in this sample may be carry-over from other donors' samples.

V and J are TRBV28 and TRBJ1-5; TCRdb picks TRBD1, but there is no DNA to check that call. Germline values: CDR1 MDHEN, CDR2 SYDVKM. CDR3 length: 16 amino acids. The CDR3 sequence: CACTQYHQGKFLPQHF.

This rearrangement joins TRBV11-3 to TRBJ2-1. Per the germline V gene, CDR1 is SGHNT and CDR2 is YENEEA. This CDR3 comprises 15 residues. This chain's CDR3 is CASSRTNSSYNEQFF.

The chain couples TRBV5-1 to TRBJ1-2; TCRdb designates TRBD1, a call that cannot be tested without DNA. The CDR3 covers 14 residues. Germline CDR1 and CDR2: SGHRS and YFSETQ. The CDR3 here is CASSLASGQYGYTF.

This chain links TRBV10-3 with TRBJ2-1; TCRdb outputs TRBD2, but without DNA this stays unchecked. CDR1 is ENHRY, CDR2 SYGVKD, per germline. The CDR3 consists of 14 residues. CDR3 in amino acids: CAISGLGGTNEQFF.

The CDR3 loop is CASSFREAYEQYF. V usage is TRBV28 and J usage is TRBJ2-7; the D call of TRBD2 rests on TCRdb alone, since no DNA is present to check it. There are 13 residues in the CDR3. CDR1 and CDR2 from the germline V gene are MDHEN and SYDVKM.

V usage is TRBV6-5 and J usage is TRBJ2-1; TCRdb picks TRBD1, but there is no DNA to check that call. CDR3 length: 16 amino acids. Germline assignment: CDR1 MNHEY and CDR2 SVGAGI. The CDR3 protein is CASSYSGTGAFNEQFF.

The V and J genes are TRBV12-3 or TRBV12-4 and TRBJ1-5. The CDR3 is 13 amino acids. The CDR3 region is CASSLEGGQPQHF.

V gene TRBV14 combines with J gene TRBJ2-1. Germline CDR1 SGHDN, CDR2 FVKESK. The CDR3 contains 14 residues. CDR3 sequence: CASSQDFSYNEQFF.

The chain has TRBV7-6 and TRBJ2-2; with no DNA, the TCRdb D assignment of TRBD1 cannot be verified. This CDR3 has 16 amino acids. CDR1 SGHVS and CDR2 FNYEAQ come from the germline V gene. CDR3 sequence: CASSFALQGNAGELLF.

This chain joins TRBV13 and TRBJ1-1; TCRdb calls TRBD1, which cannot be checked without DNA. This CDR3 is 15 amino acids long. CDR1 and CDR2 from the germline V gene are PRHDT and FYEKMQ (reference sequence). The CDR3 is CASSSGQGGSTEAFF.

The V call is TRBV6-5, the J call TRBJ2-2; absent DNA, TCRdb's TRBD2 call cannot be checked. The germline V gene encodes CDR1 MNHEY and CDR2 SVGAGI. CDR3 size: 16 residues. The CDR3 loop is CASSPQAGGLAGELFF.